This T cell receptor beta chain emerged from a study of T cell responses to AZD1222 COVID-19 vaccine. Germline V gene data show CDR1 as SNHLY and CDR2 as FYNNEI. V lost 3 bases and J 0 bases, leaving 11 bases between the germline ends. The CDR3 contains 15 residues. The study, taken as a whole, reports: Nearly half of spike-specific TCRs reportedly target unmutated variant regions. Along spike, vaccine-associated CD4 TCRs were found throughout, with dominance at 160-218 and 743-854. Samples come after the peak T cell response, not at day 14.

With regard to this clone: The antigen is undetermined.

Some clones are missing from TCRdb's copy, which holds only in-frame ones; the method was immunoSEQ multiplex PCR. This table holds 150,000 to 200,000 clones, roughly 92% found once. The TCR originated in an adult in good health. The material sequenced was peripheral blood, taken on day 0 of AZD1222 vaccination. The chain recombines TRBV2 with TRBJ1-1, with D possibly matching TRBD1 (6 bases). The CDR3 DNA sequence: TGTGCCAGCAGTGATCGGGACAACATGAACACTGAAGCTTTCTTT. This encodes CASSDRDNMNTEAFF.